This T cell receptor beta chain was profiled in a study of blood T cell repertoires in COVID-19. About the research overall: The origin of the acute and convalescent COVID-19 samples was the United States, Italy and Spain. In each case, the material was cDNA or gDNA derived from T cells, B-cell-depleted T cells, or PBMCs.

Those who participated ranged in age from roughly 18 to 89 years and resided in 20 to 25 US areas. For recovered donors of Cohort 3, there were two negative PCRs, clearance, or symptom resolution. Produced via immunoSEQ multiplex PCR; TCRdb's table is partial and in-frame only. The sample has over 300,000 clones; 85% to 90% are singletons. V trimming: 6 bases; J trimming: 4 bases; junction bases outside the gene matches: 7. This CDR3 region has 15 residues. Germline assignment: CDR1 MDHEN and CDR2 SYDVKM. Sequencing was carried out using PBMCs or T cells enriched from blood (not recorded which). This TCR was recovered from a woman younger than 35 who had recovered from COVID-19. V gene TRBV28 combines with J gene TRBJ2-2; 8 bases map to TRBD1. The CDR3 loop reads CASREGQVGTGELFF. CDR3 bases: TGTGCCAGCAGGGAGGGACAGGTGGGCACCGGGGAGCTGTTTTTT. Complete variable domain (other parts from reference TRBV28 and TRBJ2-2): DVKVTQSSRYLVKRTGEKVFLECVQDMDHENMFWYRQDPGLGLRLIYFSYDVKMKEKGDIPEGYSVSREKKERFSLILESASTNQTSMYLCASREGQVGTGELFFGEGSRLTVL.